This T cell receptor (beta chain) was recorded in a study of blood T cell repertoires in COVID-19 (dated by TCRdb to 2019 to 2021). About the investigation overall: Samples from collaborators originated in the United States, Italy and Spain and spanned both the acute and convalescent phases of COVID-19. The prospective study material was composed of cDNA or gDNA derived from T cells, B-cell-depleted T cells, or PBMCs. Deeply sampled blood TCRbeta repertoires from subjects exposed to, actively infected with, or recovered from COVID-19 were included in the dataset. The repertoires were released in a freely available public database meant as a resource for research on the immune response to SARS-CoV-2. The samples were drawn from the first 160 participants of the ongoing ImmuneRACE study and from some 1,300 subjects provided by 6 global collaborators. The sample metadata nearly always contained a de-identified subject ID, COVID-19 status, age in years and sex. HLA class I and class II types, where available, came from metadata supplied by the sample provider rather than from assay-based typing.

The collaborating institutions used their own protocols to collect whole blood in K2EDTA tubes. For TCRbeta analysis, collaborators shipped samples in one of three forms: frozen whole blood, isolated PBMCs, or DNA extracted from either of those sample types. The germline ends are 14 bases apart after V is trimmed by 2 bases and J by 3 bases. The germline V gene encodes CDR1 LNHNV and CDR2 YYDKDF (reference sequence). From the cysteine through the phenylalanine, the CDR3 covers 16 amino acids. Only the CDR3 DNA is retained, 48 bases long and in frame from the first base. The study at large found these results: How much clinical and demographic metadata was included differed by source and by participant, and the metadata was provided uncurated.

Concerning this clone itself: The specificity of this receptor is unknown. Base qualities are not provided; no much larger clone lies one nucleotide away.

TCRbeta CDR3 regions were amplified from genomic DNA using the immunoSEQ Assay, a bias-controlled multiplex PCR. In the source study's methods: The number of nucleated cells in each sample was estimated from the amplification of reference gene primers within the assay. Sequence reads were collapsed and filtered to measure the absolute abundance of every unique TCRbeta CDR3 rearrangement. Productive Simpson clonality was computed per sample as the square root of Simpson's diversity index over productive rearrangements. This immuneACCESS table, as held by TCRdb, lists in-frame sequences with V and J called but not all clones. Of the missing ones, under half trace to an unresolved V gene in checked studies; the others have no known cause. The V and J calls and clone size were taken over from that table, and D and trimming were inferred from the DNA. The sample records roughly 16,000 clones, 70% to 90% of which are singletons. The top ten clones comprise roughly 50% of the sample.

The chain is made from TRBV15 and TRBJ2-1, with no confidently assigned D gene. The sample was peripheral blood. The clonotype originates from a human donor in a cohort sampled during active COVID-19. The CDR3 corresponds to CATSRSDPGSYNEQFF. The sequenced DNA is TGTGCCACCAGCAGATCTGACCCAGGTAGCTACAATGAGCAGTTCTTC.